A selection of T cell receptor beta chains follows, all from one sample in a study of graft-versus-host responses after intestinal transplantation. Profiling relied on immunoSEQ multiplex PCR, and the TCRdb table lists in-frame clones only, not all of them. Seen here are 6,000 to 9,500 clones, about three quarters observed once, and the top ten hold around 20%. This material consisted of ileum tissue, taken approximately 8 months after intestinal transplantation. The receptors shown here come from a human patient who received an intestinal transplant, so some T cells may come from the graft donor. The conserved cysteine and the conserved F or W are not part of the CDR3 here. D genes are given only for firm matches. Not every row has a clone size; where given, it reads once, few, many or a size class.

v_call: TRBV18
d_call: NA
clone_size: few
j_call: TRBJ1-6
cdr3_aa: ASSPPNRETSPLH

v_call: TRBV27
d_call: TRBD1
clone_size: medium-sized
j_call: TRBJ1-6
cdr3_aa: ASSSGTGGRSPLH

v_call: TRBV5-4
d_call: NA
clone_size: medium-sized
j_call: TRBJ2-7
cdr3_aa: ASSLEQGYEQY

v_call: TRBV28
d_call: NA
clone_size: NA
j_call: TRBJ1-2
cdr3_aa: ASSLNQGYGYGYT

v_call: TRBV9
d_call: NA
clone_size: NA
j_call: TRBJ1-1
cdr3_aa: ASSVESQGTNTEAF

v_call: TRBV29-1
d_call: TRBD1
clone_size: NA
j_call: TRBJ2-4
cdr3_aa: SVLQGPKNIQY

v_call: TRBV19
d_call: NA
clone_size: NA
j_call: TRBJ2-1
cdr3_aa: ASSMGFYNEQF

v_call: TRBV6-5
d_call: NA
clone_size: NA
j_call: TRBJ2-5
cdr3_aa: ASSPRRGQETQY

v_call: TRBV6-1
d_call: NA
clone_size: NA
j_call: TRBJ2-4
cdr3_aa: ASSASTRGGKNIQY

v_call: TRBV27
d_call: NA
clone_size: NA
j_call: TRBJ2-2
cdr3_aa: ASSLEWGSNTGELF

v_call: TRBV11-3
d_call: TRBD2
clone_size: NA
j_call: TRBJ2-1
cdr3_aa: ASSPSGGLMGEQF

v_call: TRBV18
d_call: NA
clone_size: NA
j_call: TRBJ2-5
cdr3_aa: ASSPPVSGQNYQETQY

v_call: TRBV19
d_call: NA
clone_size: NA
j_call: TRBJ1-2
cdr3_aa: ASSLGAGVGYT

v_call: TRBV4-1
d_call: NA
clone_size: NA
j_call: TRBJ1-1
cdr3_aa: ASGRGTEAF

v_call: TRBV6-1
d_call: NA
clone_size: NA
j_call: TRBJ2-1
cdr3_aa: ASSEGGVLEQF

v_call: TRBV4-3
d_call: NA
clone_size: NA
j_call: TRBJ2-3
cdr3_aa: ASSQDSSVGDTQY

v_call: TRBV5-6
d_call: TRBD1
clone_size: NA
j_call: TRBJ2-2
cdr3_aa: ASSSGTGGQGTGELF

v_call: TRBV4-2
d_call: NA
clone_size: NA
j_call: TRBJ1-6
cdr3_aa: ASSQAGIRSPLH

v_call: TRBV4-3
d_call: NA
clone_size: few
j_call: TRBJ1-4
cdr3_aa: ASSQEASSQNEKLF

v_call: TRBV5-3
d_call: NA
clone_size: few
j_call: TRBJ2-3
cdr3_aa: ARSLSIPLGTQY

v_call: TRBV18
d_call: NA
clone_size: few
j_call: TRBJ1-1
cdr3_aa: ASSPGLEAF

v_call: TRBV7-8
d_call: NA
clone_size: NA
j_call: TRBJ2-1
cdr3_aa: ASSLEVGAPYNEQF

v_call: TRBV6-1
d_call: NA
clone_size: NA
j_call: TRBJ1-1
cdr3_aa: ASSEGDLEAF

v_call: TRBV7-9
d_call: NA
clone_size: NA
j_call: TRBJ2-1
cdr3_aa: ASSLELVNEQF

v_call: TRBV29-1
d_call: NA
clone_size: NA
j_call: TRBJ2-3
cdr3_aa: SVETLDYPSTDTQY

v_call: TRBV27
d_call: NA
clone_size: few
j_call: TRBJ2-1
cdr3_aa: ASTLGSSYNEQF

v_call: TRBV10-3
d_call: TRBD1
clone_size: NA
j_call: TRBJ1-1
cdr3_aa: ASRGTGGFRGRNTEAF

v_call: TRBV5-4
d_call: TRBD1
clone_size: NA
j_call: TRBJ1-1
cdr3_aa: ASSAGQGARRTEAF

v_call: TRBV6-6
d_call: NA
clone_size: NA
j_call: TRBJ2-1
cdr3_aa: ASSYSRMDRASEQF

v_call: TRBV4-2
d_call: TRBD2
clone_size: NA
j_call: TRBJ2-1
cdr3_aa: ASSQETSGYNEQF

v_call: TRBV5-5
d_call: NA
clone_size: NA
j_call: TRBJ1-2
cdr3_aa: ASSLSYGGYT

v_call: TRBV4-2
d_call: NA
clone_size: NA
j_call: TRBJ2-5
cdr3_aa: ASSQVLGLSETQY

v_call: TRBV20-1
d_call: NA
clone_size: NA
j_call: TRBJ1-1
cdr3_aa: SATSGGEAF

v_call: TRBV7-2
d_call: NA
clone_size: NA
j_call: TRBJ1-2
cdr3_aa: ASSPGQENGYT

v_call: TRBV10-1
d_call: NA
clone_size: NA
j_call: TRBJ1-2
cdr3_aa: ASSEGVTNYGYT

v_call: TRBV5-4
d_call: NA
clone_size: few
j_call: TRBJ1-5
cdr3_aa: ASSLLGQPQH

v_call: TRBV2
d_call: TRBD1
clone_size: NA
j_call: TRBJ1-1
cdr3_aa: ASNRDRGLSEAF

v_call: TRBV27
d_call: NA
clone_size: few
j_call: TRBJ1-4
cdr3_aa: ASTGQNREKLF

v_call: TRBV11-2
d_call: NA
clone_size: NA
j_call: TRBJ1-2
cdr3_aa: ASSPTDLRSYT

v_call: TRBV4-3
d_call: NA
clone_size: medium-sized
j_call: TRBJ2-1
cdr3_aa: ASSQDLGNSNYNEQF

v_call: TRBV10-3
d_call: NA
clone_size: NA
j_call: TRBJ2-5
cdr3_aa: AIGEGGSETQY

v_call: TRBV27
d_call: NA
clone_size: NA
j_call: TRBJ2-1
cdr3_aa: ASTPRNLGGIYNEQF

v_call: TRBV29-1
d_call: NA
clone_size: NA
j_call: TRBJ2-1
cdr3_aa: SVTPGVGEPNEQF

v_call: TRBV6-1
d_call: NA
clone_size: NA
j_call: TRBJ2-1
cdr3_aa: ASTSDRISYNEQF

v_call: TRBV5-4
d_call: TRBD1
clone_size: NA
j_call: TRBJ1-2
cdr3_aa: ASSTPDRAGYGYT

v_call: TRBV19
d_call: NA
clone_size: once
j_call: TRBJ2-7
cdr3_aa: ASSPGGGSYEQY

v_call: TRBV9
d_call: TRBD1
clone_size: NA
j_call: TRBJ2-7
cdr3_aa: ASSATGVAYEQY

v_call: TRBV5-1
d_call: TRBD1
clone_size: NA
j_call: TRBJ1-2
cdr3_aa: ASSLLTGTGRGYT

v_call: TRBV6-5
d_call: NA
clone_size: NA
j_call: TRBJ2-5
cdr3_aa: ASSEDNSETQY

v_call: TRBV5-4
d_call: NA
clone_size: few
j_call: TRBJ1-2
cdr3_aa: ATGINYGYT

v_call: TRBV15
d_call: TRBD2
clone_size: NA
j_call: TRBJ2-1
cdr3_aa: ATSRDRTSGGSYNEQF

v_call: TRBV5-4
d_call: TRBD1
clone_size: few
j_call: TRBJ1-2
cdr3_aa: ASSFPGQGGYGYT

v_call: TRBV5-5
d_call: NA
clone_size: few
j_call: TRBJ2-2
cdr3_aa: ASTPGSGYTGELF

v_call: TRBV18
d_call: NA
clone_size: NA
j_call: TRBJ1-3
cdr3_aa: ASSLDSGGDTIY

v_call: TRBV18
d_call: NA
clone_size: NA
j_call: TRBJ2-1
cdr3_aa: ASSPPNGGASSYNEQF

v_call: TRBV4-3
d_call: TRBD2
clone_size: NA
j_call: TRBJ2-3
cdr3_aa: ASSRTSVTDTDTQY

v_call: TRBV15
d_call: TRBD2
clone_size: NA
j_call: TRBJ2-5
cdr3_aa: ATRDSGGAETQY

v_call: TRBV27
d_call: NA
clone_size: few
j_call: TRBJ1-4
cdr3_aa: ATAGLMGEKLF

v_call: TRBV4-2
d_call: TRBD1
clone_size: few
j_call: TRBJ1-1
cdr3_aa: ASRQGRTEAF